This T cell receptor beta chain was profiled in a study of blood T cell repertoires in COVID-19 (dated by TCRdb to about 2020). For the wider study: Collaborator samples came from the United States, Italy and Spain and covered acute and convalescent phases of COVID-19. The prospective study material was composed of cDNA or gDNA derived from T cells, B-cell-depleted T cells, or PBMCs. The dataset comprised deeply sampled blood TCRbeta repertoires from subjects exposed to, actively infected with, or recovered from COVID-19. The repertoires were released in a freely available public database meant as a resource for research on the immune response to SARS-CoV-2. The samples were drawn from the first 160 participants of the ongoing ImmuneRACE study and from over 950 subjects provided by 6 global collaborators. A de-identified subject ID, COVID-19 status, age in years and sex were almost always included in the sample metadata. Where available, HLA class I and class II types were taken from metadata supplied by the sample provider and were not determined by assay-based typing.

TCRbeta CDR3 regions were amplified from genomic DNA using the immunoSEQ Assay, a bias-controlled multiplex PCR. The study's own analysis went as follows. Nucleated cell counts per sample were estimated from amplification of reference gene primers within the assay. To quantify the absolute abundance of each unique TCRbeta CDR3 rearrangement, sequence reads were collapsed and filtered. Productive Simpson clonality was computed per sample as the square root of Simpson's diversity index over productive rearrangements. TCRdb's version of the immuneACCESS table is confined to in-frame rearrangements and falls short of the full clone set. An unresolved V gene accounts for under half of the shortfall where checked; the remainder is of unknown origin. D and trimming were read from the DNA, whereas the V and J calls and clone size are those reported in that table. In this sample the table shows approximately 65,000 clones, more than 60% of which occur a single time. About 20% of the sample is held by the ten biggest clonotypes.

A remark on this clone: Its antigen specificity is not known. Base qualities are not recorded, but no much larger clone differs from it by a single base.

Results and caveats for the whole study, not just this receptor: The quantity of clinical and demographic metadata differed by source and by participant and was supplied without curation.

The junction shows trimming of 1 base on V and 4 bases on J, plus 8 bases between the germline ends. CDR1 and CDR2 are read off the germline V gene as LGHNA and YNFKEQ. There are 14 amino acids in the CDR3, from cysteine to phenylalanine inclusive. Only CDR3 DNA is held: 42 bases, read in frame from base 1. Collaborating institutions collected whole blood in K2EDTA tubes following their own protocols. For TCRbeta analysis, collaborators shipped samples in one of three forms: frozen whole blood, isolated PBMCs, or DNA extracted from either of those sample types. Here the chain combines TRBV4-2 and TRBJ2-1, with a weak D call of TRBD2 (5 bases match). This clonotype was obtained from a man in his fifties or sixties with acute or convalescent COVID-19. The sequenced material came from peripheral blood. The nucleotide sequence reads as follows: TGTGCCAGCAGCCAAGCTGGACTTTACAATGAGCAGTTCTTC. The encoded protein is CASSQAGLYNEQFF.